This TCR beta chain appears in the sequencing data of a study of shared clonotypes between healthy human individuals. Sequencing was performed with immunoSEQ multiplex PCR; in TCRdb, only in-frame clones are kept and a portion is missing. The sample lists a few million clones; 90% to 96% were seen once. J lost 0 bases, V lost 2 bases, and 16 bases had no gene match. The CDR3 contains 20 residues. In germline, CDR1 is KGHSH, CDR2 LQKENI. The chain couples TRBV18 to TRBJ2-4; 7 bases fit TRBD1. Sequences were obtained from naive CD4+ T cells sorted from blood. Subset meaning: CD45RA+ positively selected. The origin of this receptor is a man aged 18 to 29 in good health. The CDR3 nucleotides are TGTGCCAGCTCACCAATCGTTCCTCGGACAGGCCAGATAGCCAAAAACATTCAGTACTTC. Amino acids: CASSPIVPRTGQIAKNIQYF.